Listed here are 15 T cell receptor beta chains from one sample, sequenced in a study of shared clonotypes between healthy human individuals. TCRdb's copy holds only in-frame clones and misses some; the assay was immunoSEQ multiplex PCR. Here the sample spans 90,000 to 100,000 clones, roughly 50% being singletons. Sequencing was carried out using PBMCs. All receptors come from a woman between 40 and 55 years old in good health. Some clones in this sample may be carry-over from other donors' samples.

This clone was found a few times. CDR3 nucleotides: TGTGCCAGCAGTTCCCCGGTTCCCTCTAACTATGGCTACACCTTC. It codes for CASSSPVPSNYGYTF. V is TRBV28 and J is TRBJ1-2, with D unclear. This CDR3 spans 15 amino acids. Trimming removed 4 bases at V and 0 bases at J, with 12 bases between. The germline gives CDR1 MDHEN, CDR2 SYDVKM.

The V gene is TRBV28, the J gene TRBJ2-3, with D possibly matching TRBD1 (6 bases). Looked up from germline, CDR1 is MDHEN and CDR2 is SYDVKM. The CDR3 runs 14 residues. V lost 8 bases and J lost 4, with 16 bases in between. This CDR3 reads CASGSTGAPDTQYF. The CDR3 nucleotides read TGTGCCAGCGGCTCGACAGGTGCCCCAGATACGCAGTATTTT.

This clone was observed many times. The J gene is TRBJ2-2, the V gene TRBV7-3, with D possibly matching TRBD2 (6 bases). This CDR3 is 13 amino acids long. Germline V CDR1 and CDR2: SGHTA, FQGTGA. Between the trimmed V and J ends, which lost 0 bases and 7 bases, there was a span of 6 bases. This CDR3 is CASSLTSGGELFF. The CDR3 DNA reads TGTGCCAGCAGCTTAACTAGCGGCGGGGAGCTGTTTTTT.

The chain recombines TRBV30 with TRBJ1-3; tentatively, D is TRBD1 (5 bases). CDR1 is GTSNPN and CDR2 is SVGIG in the germline V gene (reference sequence). The CDR3 is 14 residues long. Trimming left V 1 base short and J 0 bases short, with 7 bases between. The CDR3 here is CAWSGRGSGNTIYF. As DNA, the CDR3 is TGTGCCTGGAGTGGGAGGGGCTCTGGAAACACCATATATTTT.

The chain is built from TRBV15 and TRBJ1-1; a weak D match, TRBD1 (5 bases). V gave up 3 bases and J gave up 2 bases, with 13 bases separating them. Germline values: CDR1 LNHNV, CDR2 YYDKDF (reference sequence). The CDR3 length is 15 residues. The CDR3 nucleotides read TGTGCCACCAGCAGGGGGGGGTTTCTCAACACTGAAGCTTTCTTT. This encodes CATSRGGFLNTEAFF.

In this sample, this clone turned up many times. V is TRBV7-2 and J is TRBJ1-2; 8 bases line up with TRBD1. The germline gives CDR1 SGHTA, CDR2 FQGNSA. CDR3 length equals 15 residues. Trimming cost V 3 bases and J 8 bases; bases outside gene matches: 11. The CDR3 loop reads CASSLGPDRGGGYTF. The CDR3 DNA sequence: TGTGCCAGCAGCTTGGGACCAGACAGGGGAGGAGGCTACACCTTC.

The chain links TRBV27 to TRBJ2-7; D may be TRBD1 (7 bases). Germline lookup yields CDR1 MNHEY and CDR2 SMNVEV (reference sequence). The V end lost 6 bases, the J end lost 1 base, and 16 bases lay between the germline ends. The CDR3 is 15 residues long. In DNA, the CDR3 is TGTGCCAGCAGCCAGGGGGGCTCGGGGTCCTACGAGCAGTACTTC. Protein: CASSQGGSGSYEQYF.

Turning to this clone: Possible read error: a much larger clone is one base away. The DNA for the CDR3 is TGTGCCAGCCGGGCCAGAATTTCCACAGATACGCAGTATTTT. Translating it yields CASRARISTDTQYF. This chain joins TRBV2 and TRBJ2-3, with no clear D. There are 14 residues in the CDR3. Deletions cut 8 bases from V and 2 bases from J, with 14 bases between. CDR1 SNHLY and CDR2 FYNNEI come from the germline V gene.

In the case of this clone: One end of the junction does not line up with germline, which may come from a read error. Other DNA sequences in the sample encode the same CDR3. V and J are TRBV30 and TRBJ1-4; 7 bases align to TRBD1. This CDR3 is 13 amino acids long. Per germline, CDR1 GTSNPN and CDR2 SVGIG (reference sequence). For the CDR3, the DNA is TGTGCCTTAATGACAGGGTCTAATGAGAAACTGTTTTTT. Translated: CALMTGSNEKLFF.

The chain joins TRBV30 to TRBJ2-3, with TRBD1 identical over 10 bases. The germline CDR1 and CDR2 sequences are GTSNPN and SVGIG (reference sequence). V dropped 3 bases and J dropped 3; count of bases not matched to a gene: 6. The CDR3 runs to 15 residues. The CDR3 reads CAWRGPGQGTDTQYF. DNA of the CDR3: TGTGCCTGGAGGGGACCGGGACAGGGGACAGATACGCAGTATTTT. Filled out from reference TRBV30 and TRBJ2-3, the complete variable domain reads SQTIHQWPATLVQPVGSPLSLECTVEGTSNPNLYWYRQAAGRGLQLLFYSVGIGQISSEVPQNLSASRPQDRQFILSSKKLLLSDSGFYLCAWRGPGQGTDTQYFGPGTRLTVL.

This clone has at least ten counts. V is TRBV28 and J is TRBJ1-6; perhaps TRBD1 as D (5 bases). V lost 5 bases and J 6 bases, leaving 17 bases between the germline ends. This CDR3 comprises 16 residues. CDR1 is MDHEN and CDR2 is SYDVKM in the germline V gene. The CDR3 reads CASSPPPGRVNSPLHF. The CDR3 DNA reads TGTGCCAGCAGTCCTCCCCCGGGACGCGTTAATTCACCCCTCCACTTT.

This clone was seen at least ten times. The V gene is TRBV10-3, the J gene TRBJ1-4, with D possibly TRBD1 on 5 matching bases. Germline CDR1 and CDR2: ENHRY and SYGVKD. V was cut by 2 bases and J by 7 bases, with 8 bases left in between. This CDR3 contains 13 residues. CDR3 region: CAISEGAGEKLFF. CDR3 DNA sequence: TGTGCCATCAGTGAGGGGGCCGGTGAAAAACTGTTTTTT.

This clone was seen only a few times. Here the CDR3 DNA reads TGTGCCACCAGCAGAGATGTGGAGACCCAGTACTTC. Its protein product is CATSRDVETQYF. The J gene is TRBJ2-5, the V gene TRBV15; D gene ambiguous. Germline CDR1 reads LNHNV; CDR2 reads YYDKDF (reference sequence). V was trimmed by 0 bases and J by 5 bases, leaving 4 bases between them. The CDR3 runs to 12 residues.

The rearrangement joins TRBV10-3 to TRBJ1-1; 8 nucleotides agree with TRBD1. CDR1 is ENHRY, CDR2 SYGVKD, per germline. The CDR3 runs to 13 residues. The junction had 4 bases not matched to a gene; V was cut back by 6 bases and J by 4 bases. CDR3 DNA: TGTGCCATCAGCCCCGGGACAGGCACTGAAGCTTTCTTT. Translated: CAISPGTGTEAFF.

This clone came up many times. The rearrangement uses TRBV27 and TRBJ1-2; 7 bases fit TRBD1. This CDR3 has 13 residues. Germline CDR1 is MNHEY and CDR2 is SMNVEV (reference sequence). With 3 bases clipped from V and 9 bases from J, the junction kept 7 bases outside the gene matches. CDR3 in amino acids: CASSFDRVGSYTF. CDR3 coding DNA: TGTGCCAGCAGTTTCGACAGGGTGGGTAGCTACACCTTC.